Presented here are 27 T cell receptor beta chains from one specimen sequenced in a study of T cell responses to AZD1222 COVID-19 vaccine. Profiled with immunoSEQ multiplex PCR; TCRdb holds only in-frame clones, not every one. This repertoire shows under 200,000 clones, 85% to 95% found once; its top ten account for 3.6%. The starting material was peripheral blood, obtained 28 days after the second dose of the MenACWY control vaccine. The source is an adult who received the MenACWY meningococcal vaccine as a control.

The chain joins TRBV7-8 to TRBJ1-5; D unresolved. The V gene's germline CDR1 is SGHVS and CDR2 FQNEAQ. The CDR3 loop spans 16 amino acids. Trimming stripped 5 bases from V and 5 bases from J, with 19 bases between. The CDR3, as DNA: TGTGCCAGCAGCCCCGGCGCATTGACGGAGGATCAGCCCCAGCATTTT. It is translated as CASSPGALTEDQPQHF.

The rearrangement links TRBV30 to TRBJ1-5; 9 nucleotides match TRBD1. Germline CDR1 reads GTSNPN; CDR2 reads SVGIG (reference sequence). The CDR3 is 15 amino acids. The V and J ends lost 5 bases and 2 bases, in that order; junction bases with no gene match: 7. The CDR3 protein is CAWDQGQGGNQPQHF. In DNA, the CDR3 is TGTGCCTGGGACCAGGGACAGGGAGGCAATCAGCCCCAGCATTTT.

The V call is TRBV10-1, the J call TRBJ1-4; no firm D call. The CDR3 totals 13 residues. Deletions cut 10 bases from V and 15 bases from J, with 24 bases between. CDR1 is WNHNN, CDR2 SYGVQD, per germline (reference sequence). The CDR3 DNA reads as TGCGCCACCTTCGAGGGAGTTCTGGGTGAGGTGTTTTTT. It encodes CATFEGVLGEVFF.

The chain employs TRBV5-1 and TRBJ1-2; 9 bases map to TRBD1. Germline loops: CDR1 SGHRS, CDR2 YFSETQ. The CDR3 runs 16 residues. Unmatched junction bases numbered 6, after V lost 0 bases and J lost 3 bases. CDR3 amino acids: CASSLGDREPDYGYTF. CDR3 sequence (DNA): TGCGCCAGCAGCTTGGGGGACAGGGAGCCGGACTATGGCTACACCTTC.

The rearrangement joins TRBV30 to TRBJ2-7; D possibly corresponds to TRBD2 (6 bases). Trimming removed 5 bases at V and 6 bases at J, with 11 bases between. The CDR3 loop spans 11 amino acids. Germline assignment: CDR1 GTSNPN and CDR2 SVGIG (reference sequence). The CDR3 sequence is CAWGGVGEQYF. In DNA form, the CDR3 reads TGTGCCTGGGGAGGGGTGGGCGAGCAGTACTTC. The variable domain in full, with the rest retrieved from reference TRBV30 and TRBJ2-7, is SQTIHQWPATLVQPVGSPLSLECTVEGTSNPNLYWYRQAAGRGLQLLFYSVGIGQISSEVPQNLSASRPQDRQFILSSKKLLLSDSGFYLCAWGGVGEQYFGPGTRLTVT.

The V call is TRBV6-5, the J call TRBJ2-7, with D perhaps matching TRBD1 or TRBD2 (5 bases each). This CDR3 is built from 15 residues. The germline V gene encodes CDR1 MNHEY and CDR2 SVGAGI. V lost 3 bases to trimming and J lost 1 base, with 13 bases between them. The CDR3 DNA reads TGTGCCAGCAGTTATACGCCTGGGGGATCCTACGAGCAGTACTTC. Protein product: CASSYTPGGSYEQYF.

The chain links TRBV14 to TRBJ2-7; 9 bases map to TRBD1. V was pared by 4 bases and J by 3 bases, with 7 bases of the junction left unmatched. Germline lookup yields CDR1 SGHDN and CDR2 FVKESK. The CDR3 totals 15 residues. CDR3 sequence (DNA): TGTGCCAGCAGCCCCCGGGACAGGGATCTCTACGAGCAGTACTTC. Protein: CASSPRDRDLYEQYF.

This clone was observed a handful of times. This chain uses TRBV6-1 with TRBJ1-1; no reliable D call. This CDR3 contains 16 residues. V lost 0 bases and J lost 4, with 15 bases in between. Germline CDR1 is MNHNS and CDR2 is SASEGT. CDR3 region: CASSEASRGKGTEAFF. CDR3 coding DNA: TGTGCCAGCAGTGAAGCGAGCCGAGGGAAGGGCACTGAAGCTTTCTTT.

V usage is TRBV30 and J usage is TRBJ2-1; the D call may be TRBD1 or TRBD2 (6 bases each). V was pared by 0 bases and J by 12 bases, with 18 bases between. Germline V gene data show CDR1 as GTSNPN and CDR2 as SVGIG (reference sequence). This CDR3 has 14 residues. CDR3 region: CAWSVGGMSGRQFF. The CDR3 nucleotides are TGTGCCTGGAGTGTGGGGGGCATGTCTGGGAGGCAGTTCTTC.

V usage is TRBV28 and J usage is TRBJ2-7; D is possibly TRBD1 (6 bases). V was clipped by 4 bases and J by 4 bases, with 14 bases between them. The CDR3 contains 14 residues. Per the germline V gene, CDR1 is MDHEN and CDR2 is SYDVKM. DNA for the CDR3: TGTGCCAGCAGTTGGACAGTGTTTCTTTACGAGCAGTACTTC. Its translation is CASSWTVFLYEQYF.

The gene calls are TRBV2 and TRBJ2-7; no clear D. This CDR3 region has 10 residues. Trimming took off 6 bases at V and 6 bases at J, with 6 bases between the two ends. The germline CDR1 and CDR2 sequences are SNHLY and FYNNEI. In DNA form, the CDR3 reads TGTGCCAGCAGAGTGTCCGAGCAGTACTTC. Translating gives CASRVSEQYF.

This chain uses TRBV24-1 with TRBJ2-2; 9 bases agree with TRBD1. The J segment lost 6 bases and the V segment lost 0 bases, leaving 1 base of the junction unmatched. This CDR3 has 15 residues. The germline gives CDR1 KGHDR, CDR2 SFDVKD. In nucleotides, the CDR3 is TGTGCCACCAGTGATTTGGGACAGGGGTCCGGGGAGCTGTTTTTT. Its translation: CATSDLGQGSGELFF.

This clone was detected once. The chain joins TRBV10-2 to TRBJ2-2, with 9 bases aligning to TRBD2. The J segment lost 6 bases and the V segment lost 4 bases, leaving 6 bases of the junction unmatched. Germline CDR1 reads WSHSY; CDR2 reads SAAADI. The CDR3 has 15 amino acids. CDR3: CASSGSGSGSGELFF. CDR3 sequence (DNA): TGCGCCAGCAGTGGTAGCGGGAGTGGCTCCGGGGAGCTGTTTTTT.

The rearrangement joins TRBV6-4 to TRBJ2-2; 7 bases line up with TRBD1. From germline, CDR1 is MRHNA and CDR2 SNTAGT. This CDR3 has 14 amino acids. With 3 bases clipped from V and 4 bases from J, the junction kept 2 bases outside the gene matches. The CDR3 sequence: CASSEQGRTGELFF. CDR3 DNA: TGTGCCAGCAGTGAACAGGGGCGCACCGGGGAGCTGTTTTTT.

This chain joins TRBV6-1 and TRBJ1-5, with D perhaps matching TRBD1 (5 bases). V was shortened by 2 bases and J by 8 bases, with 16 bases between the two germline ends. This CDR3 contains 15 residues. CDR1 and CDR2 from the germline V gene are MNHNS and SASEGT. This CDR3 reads CASSEQQGGREPQHF. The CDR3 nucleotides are TGTGCCAGCAGTGAACAGCAGGGAGGACGAGAGCCCCAGCATTTT.

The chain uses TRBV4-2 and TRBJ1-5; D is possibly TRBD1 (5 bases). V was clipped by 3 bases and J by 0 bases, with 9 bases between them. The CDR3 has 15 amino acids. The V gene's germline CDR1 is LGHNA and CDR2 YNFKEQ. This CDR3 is CASSQQGNSNQPQHF. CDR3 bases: TGTGCCAGCAGCCAGCAGGGTAATAGCAATCAGCCCCAGCATTTT.

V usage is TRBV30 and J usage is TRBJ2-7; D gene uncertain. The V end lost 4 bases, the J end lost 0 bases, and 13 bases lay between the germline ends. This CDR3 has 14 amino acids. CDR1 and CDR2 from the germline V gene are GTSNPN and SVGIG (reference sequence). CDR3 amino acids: CAWTLEYSSYEQYF. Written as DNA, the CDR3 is TGTGCCTGGACCCTCGAGTACAGCTCCTACGAGCAGTACTTC.

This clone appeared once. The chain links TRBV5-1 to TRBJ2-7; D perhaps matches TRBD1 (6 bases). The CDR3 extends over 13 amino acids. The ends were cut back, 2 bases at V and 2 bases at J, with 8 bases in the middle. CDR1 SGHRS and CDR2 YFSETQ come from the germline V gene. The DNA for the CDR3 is TGCGCCAGCAGCTTAGGGGACACCTACGAGCAGTACTTC. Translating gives CASSLGDTYEQYF.

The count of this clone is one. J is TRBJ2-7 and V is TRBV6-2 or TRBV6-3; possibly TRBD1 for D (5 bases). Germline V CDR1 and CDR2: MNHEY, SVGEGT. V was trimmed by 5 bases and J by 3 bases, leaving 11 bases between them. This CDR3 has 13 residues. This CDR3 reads CASSLTGLYEQYF. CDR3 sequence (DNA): TGTGCCAGCAGTCTCACAGGCCTCTACGAGCAGTACTTC.

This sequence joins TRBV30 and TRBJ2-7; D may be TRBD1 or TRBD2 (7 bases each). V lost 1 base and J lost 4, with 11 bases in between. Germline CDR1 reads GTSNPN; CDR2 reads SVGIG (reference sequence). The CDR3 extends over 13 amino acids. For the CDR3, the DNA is TGTGCCTGGAGTGCAGGGGGGGGGTACGAGCAGTACTTC. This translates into CAWSAGGGYEQYF.

CDR3 amino acids: CASNEVSTGLTNTEAFF. As DNA, the CDR3 is TGTGCCAGTAATGAGGTCTCAACAGGCCTAACGAACACTGAAGCTTTCTTT. The V gene is TRBV19, the J gene TRBJ1-1, with a weak D call TRBD1 (5 bases). The CDR3 is 17 amino acids. Germline CDR1 reads LNHDA; CDR2 reads SQIVND (reference sequence). Trimming shortened V by 7 bases and J by 1 base, and 22 bases separated the two germline ends.

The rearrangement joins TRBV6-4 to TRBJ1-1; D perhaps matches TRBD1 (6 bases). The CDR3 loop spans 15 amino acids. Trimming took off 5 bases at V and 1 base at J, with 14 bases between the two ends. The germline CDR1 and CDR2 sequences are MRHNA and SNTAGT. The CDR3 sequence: CASSKSGQRNTEAFF. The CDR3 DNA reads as TGTGCCAGCAGTAAATCGGGACAAAGGAACACTGAAGCTTTCTTT.

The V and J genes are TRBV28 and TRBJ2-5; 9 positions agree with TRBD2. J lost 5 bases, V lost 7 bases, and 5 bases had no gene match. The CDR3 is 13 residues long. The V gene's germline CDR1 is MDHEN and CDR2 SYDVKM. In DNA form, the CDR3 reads TGTGCCAGCACCAGCGGGAGGTATGAGACCCAGTACTTC. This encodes CASTSGRYETQYF.

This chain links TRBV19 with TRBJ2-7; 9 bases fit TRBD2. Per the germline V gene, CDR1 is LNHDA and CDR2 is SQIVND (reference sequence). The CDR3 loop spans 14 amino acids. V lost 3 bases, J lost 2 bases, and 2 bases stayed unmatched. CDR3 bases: TGTGCCAGTAGTATGGCGGGAGGGGCCTACGAGCAGTACTTC. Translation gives CASSMAGGAYEQYF.

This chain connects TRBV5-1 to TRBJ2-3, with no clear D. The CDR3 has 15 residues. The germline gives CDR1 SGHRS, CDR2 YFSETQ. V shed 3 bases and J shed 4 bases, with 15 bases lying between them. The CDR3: CASSWGSSTADTQYF. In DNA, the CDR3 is TGCGCCAGCAGCTGGGGTTCCTCTACGGCAGATACGCAGTATTTT.

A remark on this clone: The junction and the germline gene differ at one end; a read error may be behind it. The CDR3: CASSEDPKVYTQYF. The CDR3 region has the DNA TGTGCCAGCAGCGAAGACCCGAAGGTCTATACGCAGTATTTT. This sequence joins TRBV3-1 (or the pseudogene TRBV3-2) and TRBJ2-3; no reliable D call. Germline assignment: CDR1 LGHDT and CDR2 YNNKEL (reference sequence). The CDR3 covers 14 residues.

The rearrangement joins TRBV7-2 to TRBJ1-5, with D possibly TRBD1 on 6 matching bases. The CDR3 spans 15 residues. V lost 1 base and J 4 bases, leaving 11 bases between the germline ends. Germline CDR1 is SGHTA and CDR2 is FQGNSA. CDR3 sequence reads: CASSLGGGRNQPQHF. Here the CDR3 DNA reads TGTGCCAGCAGCTTAGGAGGGGGGCGAAATCAGCCCCAGCATTTT.